One sample yielded the 19 T cell receptor beta chains listed below, sequenced in a study of blood T cell repertoires in COVID-19. Measured with immunoSEQ multiplex PCR; TCRdb has only the in-frame clones, and not every one. The sample has about 180,000 clones, around 85% seen once. The sequencing sample was made of PBMCs or T cells enriched from blood (not recorded which). These receptors were collected from a woman aged 40 to 50 with acute COVID-19.

The rearrangement uses TRBV27 and TRBJ1-5, with D perhaps TRBD1 (5 bases). The germline V and J ends were trimmed by 5 bases and 6 bases, with 11 bases remaining between them. The CDR3 totals 13 residues. CDR1 is MNHEY, CDR2 SMNVEV, per germline (reference sequence). The CDR3 region has the DNA TGTGCCAGCAGTGGGCAGGGCAGTCAGCCCCAGCATTTT. It is translated as CASSGQGSQPQHF.

V usage is TRBV5-1 and J usage is TRBJ2-3; TRBD1 agrees at 9 bases. V lost 4 bases, J lost 5 bases, and 5 bases stayed unmatched. In germline, CDR1 is SGHRS, CDR2 YFSETQ. CDR3 length: 14 residues. The CDR3 here is CASSPGQGRDTQYF. DNA of the CDR3: TGCGCCAGCAGCCCGGGACAGGGCAGAGATACGCAGTATTTT.

This clone has a single count. V usage is TRBV5-1 and J usage is TRBJ2-3; no clear D. Germline V gene lookup returns CDR1 SGHRS and CDR2 YFSETQ. This CDR3 region has 14 residues. The V end was cut by 2 bases, the J end by 1 base, with 8 bases between. The CDR3 protein is CASSFVPGTDTQYF. CDR3 sequence (DNA): TGCGCCAGCAGCTTTGTCCCGGGCACAGATACGCAGTATTTT. The whole variable domain, remainder taken from reference TRBV5-1 and TRBJ2-3, is KAGVTQTPRYLIKTRGQQVTLSCSPISGHRSVSWYQQTPGQGLQFLFEYFSETQRNKGNFPGRFSGRQFSNSRSEMNVSTLELGDSALYLCASSFVPGTDTQYFGPGTRLTVL.

The gene calls are TRBV2 and TRBJ1-1; no definite D call. Germline V gene lookup returns CDR1 SNHLY and CDR2 FYNNEI. The CDR3 has 14 residues. V was shortened by 5 bases and J by 5 bases, with 15 bases between the two germline ends. The CDR3 nucleotides read TGTGCCAGCAGTATACTGGAGAAGGAAACTGAAGCTTTCTTT. Translated, it gives CASSILEKETEAFF.

This clone was recorded only once. This rearrangement joins TRBV14 to TRBJ2-1; D gene uncertain. Trimming took off 3 bases at V and 3 bases at J, with 9 bases between the two ends. CDR3 length: 14 amino acids. Germline V gene sequence: CDR1 SGHDN, CDR2 FVKESK. CDR3 nucleotides: TGTGCCAGCAGCCAGAAACGAGGCTACAATGAGCAGTTCTTC. Protein: CASSQKRGYNEQFF.

Comments on this clone: One end of the junction fails to match germline, which may point to a read error. The V call is TRBV18, the J call TRBJ1-2; TRBD1 matches at 9 bases. CDR1 is KGHSH and CDR2 is LQKENI in the germline V gene. This CDR3 spans 12 amino acids. CDR3 residues: CASSPGTGLLRF. The CDR3 DNA reads TGTGCCAGCTCACCAGGGACAGGGCTTCTCCGCTTC. Looking up the rest from reference TRBV18 and TRBJ1-2 gives the full variable domain: NAGVMQNPRHLVRRRGQEARLRCSPMKGHSHVYWYRQLPEEGLKFMVYLQKENIIDESGMPKERFSAEFPKEGPSILRIQQVVRGDSAAYFCASSPGTGLLRFGSGTRLTVV.

This clone was observed once. The chain uses TRBV28 and TRBJ1-4; D is unresolved. The V gene lost 6 bases and the J gene lost 7 bases, with 39 bases spanning the gap. Germline V gives CDR1 MDHEN, CDR2 SYDVKM. This CDR3 contains 22 residues. For the CDR3, the DNA is TGTGCCAGCAGCCATCCGCCGGTAGGCAGGAGGAACAGTTGGGATAGTGGTGAAAAACTGTTTTTT. Translating it yields CASSHPPVGRRNSWDSGEKLFF.

This chain uses TRBV7-2 with TRBJ2-5; tentative D call: TRBD2 (7 bases). Germline V gene data show CDR1 as SGHTA and CDR2 as FQGNSA. The CDR3 extends over 13 amino acids. Trimming cost V 2 bases and J 5 bases, with 9 bases left between them. This CDR3 is CASSLRGGETQYF. CDR3 DNA: TGTGCCAGCAGCTTAAGGGGGGGGGAGACCCAGTACTTC.

This chain connects TRBV19 to TRBJ1-1; D is undetermined. V was cut by 1 base and J by 3 bases, with 6 bases left in between. The CDR3 extends over 13 amino acids. The germline V gene encodes CDR1 LNHDA and CDR2 SQIVND (reference sequence). This CDR3 is CASSIALYTEAFF. CDR3 bases: TGTGCCAGTAGTATAGCTCTGTACACTGAAGCTTTCTTT.

This clone has just one count. The rearrangement links TRBV2 to TRBJ1-4; TRBD1 agrees at 7 bases. V was clipped by 6 bases and J by 7 bases; unmatched bases: 8. This CDR3 has 14 amino acids. Germline-derived CDR1 and CDR2 are SNHLY and FYNNEI. Written as DNA, the CDR3 is TGTGCCAGCAGCTACCGAGGACAGGCTGAAAAACTGTTTTTT. Encoded protein: CASSYRGQAEKLFF. The whole variable domain, remainder taken from reference TRBV2 and TRBJ1-4, is EPEVTQTPSHQVTQMGQEVILRCVPISNHLYFYWYRQILGQKVEFLVSFYNNEISEKSEIFDDQFSVERPDGSNFTLKIRSTKLEDSAMYFCASSYRGQAEKLFFGSGTQLSVL.

This rearrangement joins TRBV18 to TRBJ1-1, with D unresolved. The CDR3 is 14 residues long. Trimming cost V 3 bases and J 2 bases, with 10 bases left between them. Germline CDR1 KGHSH, CDR2 LQKENI. The DNA for the CDR3 is TGTGCCAGCTCACCCCCGGGAAGCAACACTGAAGCTTTCTTT. Translating gives CASSPPGSNTEAFF.

The chain carries TRBV5-1 and TRBJ1-2; 7 bases line up with TRBD1. The CDR3 loop spans 14 amino acids. Trimming removed 0 bases from V and 5 bases from J; junction bases left unmatched: 4. Germline CDR1 SGHRS, CDR2 YFSETQ. CDR3: CASSLEGQSYGYTF. The CDR3 region has the DNA TGCGCCAGCAGCTTGGAGGGACAGTCATATGGCTACACCTTC.

The chain employs TRBV21-1 and TRBJ2-7; TRBD1, the table's D call, was not compared with the DNA. TRBV21-1 is a pseudogene segment. The CDR3 is 17 amino acids. The CDR3 protein is CASSPRDTELINYEQYV. The CDR3 DNA follows: TGTGCCAGCAGCCCCCGGGACACCGAGCTCATAAACTACGAGCAGTACGTC.

This clone was observed a handful of times. This chain links TRBV1 with TRBJ2-7; no check of the table's D call, TRBD2, against the DNA was made. TRBV1 is deemed a pseudogene. The CDR3 spans 14 residues. CDR3 DNA sequence: TGCACCAGCAGCAAACGGGAGGGGTCCTACGAGCAGTACTTC. As protein: CTSSKREGSYEQYF.

This clone has more than one count but fewer than ten. V gene TRBV19 combines with J gene TRBJ2-1, with a possible D match to TRBD1 (5 bases). Trimming stripped 3 bases from V and 4 bases from J, with 13 bases between. This CDR3 is 15 amino acids long. Germline loops: CDR1 LNHDA, CDR2 SQIVND (reference sequence). The CDR3 here is CASSMAGIPYNEQFF. The CDR3 bases are TGTGCCAGTAGTATGGCAGGGATCCCTTACAATGAGCAGTTCTTC.

The count of this clone is one. The genes are TRBV11-2 and TRBJ2-7, with TRBD2 matching over 7 bases. Germline trimming cut 5 bases from V and 0 bases from J; bases unmatched to any gene: 10. The CDR3 spans 16 residues. CDR1 SGHAT and CDR2 FQNNGV come from the germline V gene. In nucleotides, the CDR3 is TGTGCCAGCAGCCTCCTGAGCGGGGCGAGCTCCTACGAGCAGTACGTC. Translated, it gives CASSLLSGASSYEQYV.

In this sample, this clone turned up a few times. This chain links TRBV7-8 with TRBJ1-3; the D gene is possibly TRBD1 (5 bases). The CDR3 has 15 amino acids. V was shortened by 6 bases and J by 0 bases, with 12 bases between the two germline ends. Germline lookup yields CDR1 SGHVS and CDR2 FQNEAQ. The CDR3 bases are TGTGCCAGCAGTACAGGTGGGCGCTCTGGAAACACCATATATTTT. This sequence encodes CASSTGGRSGNTIYF.

This chain joins TRBV7-9 and TRBJ2-5, with D perhaps TRBD2 (6 bases). V lost 5 bases and J lost 4, with 23 bases in between. The CDR3 is made up of 17 amino acids. Germline CDR1 SEHNR, CDR2 FQNEAQ (reference sequence). The CDR3 spells CASSVTGGGAFGETQYF. The CDR3 region has the DNA TGTGCCAGCAGCGTCACCGGTGGAGGGGCGTTCGGAGAGACCCAGTACTTC.

The genes are TRBV2 and TRBJ2-3; 7 nucleotides line up with TRBD1. Germline V gene lookup returns CDR1 SNHLY and CDR2 FYNNEI. Trimming took 2 bases from V and 6 from J; bases not matched to a gene: 5. The CDR3 has 14 residues. In nucleotides, the CDR3 is TGTGCCAGCAGTGAAACCACGACAGGGGATACGCAGTATTTT. It codes for CASSETTTGDTQYF. Full variable domain (rest looked up from reference TRBV2 and TRBJ2-3): EPEVTQTPSHQVTQMGQEVILRCVPISNHLYFYWYRQILGQKVEFLVSFYNNEISEKSEIFDDQFSVERPDGSNFTLKIRSTKLEDSAMYFCASSETTTGDTQYFGPGTRLTVL.